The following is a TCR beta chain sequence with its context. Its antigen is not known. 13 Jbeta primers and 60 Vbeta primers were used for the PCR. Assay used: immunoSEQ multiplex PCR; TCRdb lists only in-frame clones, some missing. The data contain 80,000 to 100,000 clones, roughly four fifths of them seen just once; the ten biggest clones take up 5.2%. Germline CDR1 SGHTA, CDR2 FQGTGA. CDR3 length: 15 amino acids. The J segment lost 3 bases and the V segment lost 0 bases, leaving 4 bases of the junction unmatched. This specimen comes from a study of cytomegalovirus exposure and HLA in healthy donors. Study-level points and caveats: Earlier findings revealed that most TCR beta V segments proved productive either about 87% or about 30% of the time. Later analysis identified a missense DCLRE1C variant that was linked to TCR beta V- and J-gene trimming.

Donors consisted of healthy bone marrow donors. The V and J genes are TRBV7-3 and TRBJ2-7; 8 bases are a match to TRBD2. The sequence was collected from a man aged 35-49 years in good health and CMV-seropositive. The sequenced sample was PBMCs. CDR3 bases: TGTGCCAGCAGCTTAACAGCTAGCGGGTTCTACGAGCAGTACTTC. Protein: CASSLTASGFYEQYF. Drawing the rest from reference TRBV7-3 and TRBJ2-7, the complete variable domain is GAGVSQTPSNKVTEKGKYVELRCDPISGHTALYWYRQSLGQGPEFLIYFQGTGAADDSGLPNDRFFAVRPEGSVSTLKIQRTERGDSAVYLCASSLTASGFYEQYFGPGTRLTVT.